The clone carrying this T cell receptor beta chain was counted a few times. The target antigen is unknown. The entry originates in a study of T cell responses to AZD1222 COVID-19 vaccine. Study-wide results and caveats: Breadth and depth of Spike-specific TCRs rose after two AZD1222 doses. Regions left unmutated in variants are reportedly the target of nearly half of spike-specific TCRs. There were vaccine-associated CD4 TCRs across spike, dominant at 160-218 and 743-854. The peak T cell response came first, and repertoires were sampled only after it.

The germline CDR1 and CDR2 sequences are MDHEN and SYDVKM. This CDR3 spans 14 amino acids. V dropped 6 bases and J dropped 6 bases, with 18 bases sitting between them. This table comes from immunoSEQ multiplex PCR, and its TCRdb copy is limited to in-frame clones, with some not included. The data contain over 150,000 clones, roughly nine tenths of them singletons. The J gene is TRBJ2-7, the V gene TRBV28, with D possibly being TRBD1 or TRBD2 (5 bases each). The TCR originated in an adult in good health. The source material was peripheral blood, sampled on day 0 of MenACWY control vaccination. This chain's CDR3 is CASSTPTKGTEQYV. CDR3 in DNA: TGTGCCAGCAGCACCCCAACGAAGGGGACCGAGCAGTACGTC.